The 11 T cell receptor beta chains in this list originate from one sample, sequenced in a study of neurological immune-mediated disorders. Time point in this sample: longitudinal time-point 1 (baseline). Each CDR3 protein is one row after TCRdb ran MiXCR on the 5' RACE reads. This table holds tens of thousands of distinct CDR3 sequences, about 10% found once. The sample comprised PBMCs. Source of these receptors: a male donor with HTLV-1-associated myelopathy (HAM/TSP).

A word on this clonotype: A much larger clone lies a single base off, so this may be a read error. CDR3: CASNLSIRGADTQYF. The CDR3 DNA is TGTGCCAGCAACTTAAGTATCAGGGGCGCAGATACGCAGTATTTT. This chain links TRBV7-6 with TRBJ2-3; maybe TRBD1 (6 bases). The CDR3 extends over 15 amino acids. Per germline, CDR1 SGHVS and CDR2 FNYEAQ.

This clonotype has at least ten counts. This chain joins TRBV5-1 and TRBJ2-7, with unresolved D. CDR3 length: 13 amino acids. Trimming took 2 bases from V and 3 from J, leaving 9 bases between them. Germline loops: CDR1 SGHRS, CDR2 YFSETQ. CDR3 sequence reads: CASSFPGSYEQYF. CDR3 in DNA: TGCGCCAGCAGCTTTCCAGGTAGCTACGAGCAGTACTTC.

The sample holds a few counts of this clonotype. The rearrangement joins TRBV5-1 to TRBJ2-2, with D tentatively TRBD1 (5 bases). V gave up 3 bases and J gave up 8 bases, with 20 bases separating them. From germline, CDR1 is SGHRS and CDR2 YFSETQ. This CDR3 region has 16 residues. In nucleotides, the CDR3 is TGCGCCAGCAGCTCATGGACACCTTCGATGAGGGGGGAGCTGTTTTTT. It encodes CASSSWTPSMRGELFF.

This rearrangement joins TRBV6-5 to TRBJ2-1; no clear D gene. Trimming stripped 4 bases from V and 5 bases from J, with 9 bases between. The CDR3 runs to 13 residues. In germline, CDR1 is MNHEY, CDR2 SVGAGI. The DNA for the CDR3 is TGTGCCAGCAGTTCGGCGGCTAACAATGAGCAGTTCTTC. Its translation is CASSSAANNEQFF.

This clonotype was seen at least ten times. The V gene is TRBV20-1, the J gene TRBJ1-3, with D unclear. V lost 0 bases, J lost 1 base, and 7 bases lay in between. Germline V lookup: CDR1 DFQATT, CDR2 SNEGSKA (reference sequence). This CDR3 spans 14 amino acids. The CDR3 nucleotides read TGCAGTGCTAGAGATCACGGGTCTGGAAACACCATATATTTT. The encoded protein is CSARDHGSGNTIYF.

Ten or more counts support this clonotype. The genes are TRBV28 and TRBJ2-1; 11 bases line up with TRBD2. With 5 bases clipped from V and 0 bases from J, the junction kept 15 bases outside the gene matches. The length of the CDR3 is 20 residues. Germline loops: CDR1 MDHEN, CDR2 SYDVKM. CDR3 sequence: CASSPLGIAGGYYSYNEQFF. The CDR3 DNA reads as TGTGCCAGCAGTCCCCTAGGGATAGCGGGGGGGTACTACTCCTACAATGAGCAGTTCTTC.

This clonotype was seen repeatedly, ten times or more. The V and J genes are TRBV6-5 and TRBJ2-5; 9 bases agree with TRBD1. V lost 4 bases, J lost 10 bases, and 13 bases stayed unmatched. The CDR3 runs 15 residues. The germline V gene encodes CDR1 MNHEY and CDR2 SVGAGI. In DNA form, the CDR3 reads TGTGCCAGCAGTTCCAGGGACAGGGAACTCGGGAGCCAGTACTTC. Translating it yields CASSSRDRELGSQYF.

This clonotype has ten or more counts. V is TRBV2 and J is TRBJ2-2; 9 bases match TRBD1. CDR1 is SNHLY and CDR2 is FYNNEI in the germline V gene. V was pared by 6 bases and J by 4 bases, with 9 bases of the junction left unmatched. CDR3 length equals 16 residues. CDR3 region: CASRGGDRVITGELFF. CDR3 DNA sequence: TGTGCCAGCAGAGGGGGGGACAGGGTAATCACCGGGGAGCTGTTTTTT.

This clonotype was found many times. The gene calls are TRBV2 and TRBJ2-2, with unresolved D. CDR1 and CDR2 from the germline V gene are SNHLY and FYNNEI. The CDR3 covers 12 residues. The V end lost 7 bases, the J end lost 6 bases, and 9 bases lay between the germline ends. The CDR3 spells CASNTDAGELFF. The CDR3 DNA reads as TGTGCCAGCAACACGGACGCCGGGGAGCTGTTTTTT.

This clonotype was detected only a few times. CDR3 sequence: CASSFGGTRLGTQYF. CDR3 nucleotide sequence: TGTGCCAGCAGCTTTGGGGGCACCCGCCTCGGGACCCAGTACTTC. This chain joins TRBV11-3 and TRBJ2-5, with a possible D match to TRBD1 (6 bases). Trimming stripped 3 bases from V and 7 bases from J, with 18 bases between. The CDR3 loop spans 15 amino acids. The V gene's germline CDR1 is SGHNT and CDR2 YENEEA.

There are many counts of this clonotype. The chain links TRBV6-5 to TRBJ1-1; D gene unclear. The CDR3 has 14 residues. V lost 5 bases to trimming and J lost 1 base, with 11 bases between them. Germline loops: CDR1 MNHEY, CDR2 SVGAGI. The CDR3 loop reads CASSPHRRNTEAFF. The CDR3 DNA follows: TGTGCCAGCAGTCCCCATAGGAGGAACACTGAAGCTTTCTTT.